The 9 T cell receptor beta chains below were found in one sample sequenced in a study of T cell repertoires in cytomegalovirus infection. What these receptors recognize is not known. TCRdb re-called the reads with MiXCR, one entry per CDR3 protein. The sample includes about 51,000 distinct CDR3 sequences, over 15% of them seen just once. The material was CD8+ T cells from cultured PBMCs, obtained from culture after CMV antigen stimulation. These receptors originate from a human donor in good health (CMV status not recorded). Some clones in this sample may be carry-over from other donors' samples.

V usage is TRBV20-1 and J usage is TRBJ2-6; D is unclear. Per the germline V gene, CDR1 is DFQATT and CDR2 is SNEGSKA (reference sequence). The V and J ends lost 6 bases and 3 bases respectively, with 12 bases between them. The CDR3 runs to 14 residues. CDR3 coding DNA: TGCAGTGCCTACTCATCCATTGGGGCCAACGTCCTGACTTTC. Its protein is CSAYSSIGANVLTF.

The V gene is TRBV7-9, the J gene TRBJ1-6; a weak D match, TRBD1 (6 bases). This CDR3 region has 14 residues. Germline V gene data show CDR1 as SEHNR and CDR2 as FQNEAQ (reference sequence). V was clipped by 4 bases and J by 5 bases, with 9 bases between them. CDR3 DNA: TGTGCCAGCAGCTACACAGGGCATAATTCACCCCTCCACTTT. Its translation is CASSYTGHNSPLHF.

The CDR3 bases are TGTGCCAGCAGCCCCGACGCAGGAAACACCATATATTTT. This codes for CASSPDAGNTIYF. The genes are TRBV7-9 and TRBJ1-3; no firm D call. Germline assignment: CDR1 SEHNR and CDR2 FQNEAQ (reference sequence). This CDR3 comprises 13 residues. The V and J ends lost 5 bases and 4 bases respectively, with 9 bases between them.

This clonotype was observed at least ten times. The V and J genes are TRBV3-1 and TRBJ2-4; D call uncertain. This CDR3 contains 15 residues. Germline V gene data show CDR1 as LGHDT and CDR2 as YNNKEL (reference sequence). The V end lost 1 base, the J end lost 3 bases, and 10 bases lay between the germline ends. The DNA of the CDR3 is TGTGCCAGCAGCCAAGTGGGCGACATCAAAAACATTCAGTACTTC. Residues: CASSQVGDIKNIQYF.

The chain uses TRBV19 and TRBJ1-1; possible D gene TRBD1, 6 bases. CDR3 length equals 15 residues. The V gene's germline CDR1 is LNHDA and CDR2 SQIVND (reference sequence). V gave up 6 bases and J gave up 2 bases, with 16 bases separating them. This CDR3 is CASRPFGQLNTEAFF. As DNA, the CDR3 is TGTGCCAGTAGGCCTTTCGGACAGCTAAACACTGAAGCTTTCTTT.

This clonotype showed up just a few times. The rearrangement links TRBV24-1 to TRBJ2-1; 9 bases are a match to TRBD2. CDR1 is KGHDR and CDR2 is SFDVKD in the germline V gene. The junction had 4 bases not matched to a gene; V was cut back by 4 bases and J by 4 bases. The CDR3 runs 15 residues. The CDR3 DNA sequence: TGTGCCACCAGTGACCCTAGCGGGGCTTACAATGAGCAGTTCTTC. Protein product: CATSDPSGAYNEQFF.

This clonotype was detected a few times. The rearrangement joins TRBV28 to TRBJ1-1; possibly TRBD1 for D (6 bases). The CDR3 is 16 amino acids. Between the trimmed V and J ends, which lost 4 bases and 3 bases, there was a span of 18 bases. Germline CDR1 reads MDHEN; CDR2 reads SYDVKM. The CDR3 sequence is CASSYNRVVGDTEAFF. The CDR3 bases are TGTGCCAGCAGTTACAACAGGGTAGTCGGGGACACTGAAGCTTTCTTT.

The CDR3 spells CASSGLAGALKEQFF. CDR3 nucleotide sequence: TGTGCCAGCTCCGGACTAGCGGGAGCCCTGAAGGAGCAGTTCTTC. The chain uses TRBV6-1 and TRBJ2-1; TRBD2 agrees at 13 bases. V was pared by 8 bases and J by 10 bases, with 11 bases of the junction left unmatched. Looked up from germline, CDR1 is MNHNS and CDR2 is SASEGT. The CDR3 has 15 amino acids.

The chain couples TRBV7-9 to TRBJ1-2, with no clear D. Trimming took off 7 bases at V and 2 bases at J, with 11 bases between the two ends. Germline V gene lookup returns CDR1 SEHNR and CDR2 FQNEAQ (reference sequence). The CDR3 consists of 13 residues. CDR3: CASTGRVNYGYTF. The CDR3 nucleotides read TGTGCCAGCACCGGTAGGGTAAACTATGGCTACACCTTC. The variable domain in full, completed from reference TRBV7-9 and TRBJ1-2, reads DTGVSQNPRHKITKRGQNVTFRCDPISEHNRLYWYRQTLGQGPEFLTYFQNEAQLEKSRLLSDRFSAERPKGSFSTLEIQRTEQGDSAMYLCASTGRVNYGYTFGSGTRLTVV.